Sequencing of this TCR beta chain was carried out in a study of blood T cell repertoires in COVID-19 (TCRdb year 2020). Turning to the overall study: Samples covering the acute and convalescent phases of COVID-19 were provided by collaborators in the United States, Italy and Spain. Nearly every sample came with metadata listing a de-identified subject ID, COVID-19 status, age in years and sex. HLA class I and class II types, where available, came from metadata supplied by the sample provider rather than from assay-based typing. Deeply sampled blood TCRbeta repertoires from subjects exposed to, actively infected with, or recovered from COVID-19 were included in the dataset. The repertoires were released in a freely available public database meant as a resource for research on the immune response to SARS-CoV-2. The samples were drawn from two sources: the first 160 participants of the ongoing ImmuneRACE study, and 1,200 or so subjects contributed by 6 global collaborators. The prospective study material was composed of cDNA or gDNA derived from T cells, B-cell-depleted T cells, or PBMCs. Points the paper makes about the study in general: Clinical and demographic metadata were provided uncurated, with the amount varying by source and participant.

Turning to this clone: Its specific antigen is unknown. Per-base quality was not reported, and no clone a single base away is much larger than it.

The immunoSEQ Assay, a bias-controlled multiplex PCR, was used to amplify TCRbeta CDR3 regions from genomic DNA. In the source study's methods: The number of nucleated cells in each sample was estimated by amplification of reference gene primers within the assay. To quantify the absolute abundance of each unique TCRbeta CDR3 rearrangement, sequence reads were collapsed and filtered. For each sample, productive Simpson clonality was calculated as the square root of Simpson's diversity index across productive rearrangements. TCRdb retrieved this table from immuneACCESS and kept in-frame rearrangements only. Not all clones are present; in checked studies, unresolved V genes account for under half, and no reason is known for the remainder. Clone size and V and J calls were adopted from that table, with D and trimming inferred from the DNA. The sample profile shows about 200,000 clones; 80% to 90% of them were found once. Approximately 11% of the sample is taken by the ten largest.

The germline V gene sets CDR1 to MNHEY and CDR2 to SVGAGI. The CDR3 spans 15 residues, from the cysteine through the phenylalanine. Of the read, only the CDR3 DNA is kept; its 45 bases are in frame from base 1. The junction carries 19 bases between V and J, which are trimmed by 5 bases and 6 bases respectively. Whole blood was collected in K2EDTA tubes by collaborating institutions according to the institutions' own protocols. For TCRbeta analysis, collaborator samples were shipped as frozen whole blood, as isolated PBMCs, or as DNA extracted from either sample type. The sequence links TRBV6-5 to TRBJ1-2, with a tentative D gene TRBD1 over 5 matching bases. Sequences were obtained from peripheral blood. This clonotype originated in a human donor with active or convalescent COVID-19. The donor label of this sample is uncertain. The CDR3 protein: CASSTTFPGEDGYTF. The nucleotides read TGTGCCAGCAGTACTACTTTCCCGGGGGAGGATGGCTACACCTTC.